This T cell receptor (beta chain) comes out of a study of response to subunit inactivated influenza vaccine. Study-wide points: New T cells are recruited in small numbers by each seasonal influenza vaccination, according to the authors' suggestion.

TCRdb independently ran MiXCR on the RT-PCR reads; one entry per CDR3 protein. The sample shows more than 150,000 distinct CDR3 sequences, around 9.2% of them seen only once. Germline assignment: CDR1 MDHEN and CDR2 SYDVKM. The CDR3 sequence is 13 residues long. V lost 6 bases and J 4 bases, leaving 12 bases between the germline ends. Details on this clonotype: As yet, its antigen is unknown.

The sample was non-naive T cells sorted from PBMCs, taken on the day of vaccination. This TCR came from a man in his forties or fifties who received an inactivated influenza vaccine. The chain is built from TRBV28 and TRBJ1-2, with a weak D call TRBD1 (6 bases). This CDR3 is CASSLDRRYGYTF. CDR3 bases: TGTGCCAGCAGCTTAGACAGGCGCTATGGCTACACCTTC.